A selection of T cell receptor beta chains follows, all from one sample in a study of T cell responses to AZD1222 COVID-19 vaccine. TCRdb's copy holds only in-frame clones and misses some; the assay was immunoSEQ multiplex PCR. This table has about 100,000 clones, about 87% appearing once. Sequenced material: peripheral blood, taken on day 0 of AZD1222 vaccination. The receptors were gathered from an adult in good health. Each CDR3 is given with its conserved first and last residue. Each record gives: clone size, D gene, J gene, CDR3 length, V gene, CDR3 protein, CDR3 DNA. D genes are given only for firm matches. Clone size is shown for a subset of rows, as once, few, many or a class of expanded clone.

clone_size: NA; d_call: NA; j_call: TRBJ1-1; cdr3_length: 17; v_call: TRBV21-1; cdr3_aa: CASPSSGGPPMNTEAFF; cdr3_nt: TGTGCCAGCCCTAGTAGTGGCGGGCCCCCCATGAACACTGAAGCTTTCTTT
clone_size: NA; d_call: NA; j_call: TRBJ2-6; cdr3_length: 20; v_call: TRBV18; cdr3_aa: CASSPVVNAGVGSGANVLTF; cdr3_nt: TGTGCCAGCTCACCGGTTGTCAACGCAGGGGTGGGCTCTGGGGCCAACGTCCTGACTTTC
clone_size: few; d_call: NA; j_call: TRBJ1-5; cdr3_length: 14; v_call: TRBV5-1; cdr3_aa: CASSLSGSNQPQHF; cdr3_nt: TGCGCCAGCAGCTTGTCAGGGAGCAATCAGCCCCAGCATTTT
clone_size: NA; d_call: TRBD1; j_call: TRBJ2-5; cdr3_length: 15; v_call: TRBV2; cdr3_aa: CASSLRKGAQETQYF; cdr3_nt: TGTGCCAGCAGCCTCCGTAAGGGGGCCCAAGAGACCCAGTACTTC
clone_size: NA; d_call: TRBD2; j_call: TRBJ2-3; cdr3_length: 17; v_call: TRBV4-3; cdr3_aa: CASSFGAAGGMTDTQYF; cdr3_nt: TGCGCCAGCAGCTTTGGGGCGGCGGGAGGGATGACAGATACGCAGTATTTT
clone_size: NA; d_call: NA; j_call: TRBJ1-1; cdr3_length: 16; v_call: TRBV5-6; cdr3_aa: CASSLGRRYRNTEAFF; cdr3_nt: TGTGCCAGCAGCTTGGGACGGAGATATCGGAACACTGAAGCTTTCTTT
clone_size: NA; d_call: TRBD2; j_call: TRBJ2-5; cdr3_length: 15; v_call: TRBV19; cdr3_aa: CASSTLTGGKETQYF; cdr3_nt: TGTGCCAGTAGTACCCTCACGGGGGGGAAAGAGACCCAGTACTTC
clone_size: NA; d_call: NA; j_call: TRBJ2-2; cdr3_length: 18; v_call: TRBV28; cdr3_aa: CASSLPNQGTTNTGELFF; cdr3_nt: TGTGCCAGCAGTTTACCGAATCAGGGAACTACGAACACCGGGGAGCTGTTTTTT
clone_size: NA; d_call: NA; j_call: TRBJ1-6; cdr3_length: 14; v_call: TRBV6-6; cdr3_aa: CATKDSSYNSPLHF; cdr3_nt: TGTGCCACCAAAGACAGCTCCTATAATTCACCCCTCCACTTT
clone_size: NA; d_call: TRBD1; j_call: TRBJ1-2; cdr3_length: 16; v_call: TRBV7-9; cdr3_aa: CASSFLGTGDSYGYTF; cdr3_nt: TGTGCCAGCAGCTTCCTTGGGACAGGGGACAGCTATGGCTACACCTTC
clone_size: NA; d_call: NA; j_call: TRBJ2-3; cdr3_length: 12; v_call: TRBV19; cdr3_aa: CASRSGTDTQYF; cdr3_nt: TGTGCCAGTAGATCGGGGACAGATACGCAGTATTTT
clone_size: few; d_call: NA; j_call: TRBJ1-1; cdr3_length: 13; v_call: TRBV18; cdr3_aa: CASSPDRLTEAFF; cdr3_nt: TGTGCCAGCTCACCGGACAGACTCACTGAAGCTTTCTTT
clone_size: NA; d_call: NA; j_call: TRBJ1-4; cdr3_length: 12; v_call: TRBV11-2; cdr3_aa: CASSMTQEKLFF; cdr3_nt: TGTGCCAGCAGCATGACCCAAGAAAAACTGTTTTTT
clone_size: NA; d_call: TRBD2; j_call: TRBJ2-1; cdr3_length: 13; v_call: TRBV27; cdr3_aa: CASSFGGRDEQFF; cdr3_nt: TGTGCCAGCAGTTTCGGCGGGAGAGATGAGCAGTTCTTC
clone_size: NA; d_call: NA; j_call: TRBJ1-1; cdr3_length: 13; v_call: TRBV4-3; cdr3_aa: CASSQDSGFEAFF; cdr3_nt: TGCGCCAGCAGCCAAGATTCGGGGTTTGAAGCTTTCTTT
clone_size: NA; d_call: NA; j_call: TRBJ2-7; cdr3_length: 16; v_call: TRBV4-3; cdr3_aa: CASSPDLTGTRYEQYF; cdr3_nt: TGCGCCAGCAGCCCAGATCTCACAGGTACCCGCTACGAGCAGTACTTC
clone_size: few; d_call: NA; j_call: TRBJ1-1; cdr3_length: 13; v_call: TRBV30; cdr3_aa: CAWSVTTSTEAFF; cdr3_nt: TGTGCCTGGAGTGTAACAACCAGCACTGAAGCTTTCTTT
clone_size: NA; d_call: NA; j_call: TRBJ2-3; cdr3_length: 11; v_call: TRBV6-5; cdr3_aa: CASHPTDTQYF; cdr3_nt: TGTGCCAGCCACCCCACAGATACGCAGTATTTT
clone_size: NA; d_call: NA; j_call: TRBJ2-1; cdr3_length: 11; v_call: TRBV27; cdr3_aa: CASSRGGAQFF; cdr3_nt: TGTGCCAGCAGCCGGGGAGGTGCGCAGTTCTTC
clone_size: NA; d_call: NA; j_call: TRBJ1-5; cdr3_length: 13; v_call: TRBV28; cdr3_aa: CASRQGFNQPQHF; cdr3_nt: TGTGCCAGCAGACAGGGTTTCAATCAGCCCCAGCATTTT
clone_size: NA; d_call: TRBD1; j_call: TRBJ1-2; cdr3_length: 15; v_call: TRBV10-3; cdr3_aa: CAITERGTAMFGYTF; cdr3_nt: TGTGCCATCACCGAACGGGGGACAGCGATGTTTGGCTACACCTTC
clone_size: NA; d_call: NA; j_call: TRBJ2-7; cdr3_length: 14; v_call: TRBV10-3; cdr3_aa: CAISDQSFVDEQYF; cdr3_nt: TGTGCCATCAGTGACCAGTCGTTTGTAGACGAGCAGTACTTC
clone_size: NA; d_call: TRBD2; j_call: TRBJ2-3; cdr3_length: 15; v_call: TRBV27; cdr3_aa: CASTEGTSGTDTQYF; cdr3_nt: TGTGCCAGCACCGAAGGGACTAGCGGCACAGATACGCAGTATTTT
clone_size: NA; d_call: NA; j_call: TRBJ2-3; cdr3_length: 12; v_call: TRBV7-3; cdr3_aa: CASSLPTDTQYF; cdr3_nt: TGTGCCAGCAGCCTCCCGACAGATACGCAGTATTTT
clone_size: NA; d_call: TRBD1; j_call: TRBJ1-3; cdr3_length: 16; v_call: TRBV9; cdr3_aa: CASSAPGGRSGNTIYF; cdr3_nt: TGTGCCAGCAGCGCCCCAGGGGGGCGGTCTGGAAACACCATATATTTT
clone_size: NA; d_call: TRBD1; j_call: TRBJ1-2; cdr3_length: 15; v_call: TRBV27; cdr3_aa: CASSSGQGIFYGYTF; cdr3_nt: TGTGCCAGCAGTTCGGGACAGGGAATTTTCTATGGCTACACCTTC
clone_size: NA; d_call: TRBD1; j_call: TRBJ1-2; cdr3_length: 13; v_call: TRBV28; cdr3_aa: CASSLNRGYGYTF; cdr3_nt: TGTGCCAGCAGTTTGAACAGGGGATATGGCTACACCTTC